Given below is one T cell receptor beta chain in context. The data derive from a study of blood T cell repertoires in COVID-19. Germline values: CDR1 SGHAT, CDR2 FQNNGV. V lost 4 bases and J lost 8, with 13 bases in between. The CDR3 has 13 residues. Authors' analysis steps: Amplification of reference gene primers was used by the study to estimate nucleated cell counts. The repertoire was sequenced with immunoSEQ multiplex PCR; TCRdb's copy has only in-frame clones and lacks some. The DNA was the basis for D and trimming; V, J and clone size are from that table. The repertoire includes tens of thousands of clones, just over 85% of them detected once, and under 1.5% sits in the top ten.

This receptor was taken from a woman aged 55-69 years with acute or convalescent COVID-19. Sequenced sample: peripheral blood. The rearrangement joins TRBV11-2 to TRBJ2-3; D possibly corresponds to TRBD1 (5 bases). The CDR3 loop reads CASSSLTEVTQYF. In DNA form, the CDR3 reads TGTGCCAGCAGCTCATTGACAGAGGTTACGCAGTATTTT.